This is a list of T cell receptor beta chains from one sample in a study of blood T cell repertoires in COVID-19. Assay used: immunoSEQ multiplex PCR; TCRdb lists only in-frame clones, some missing. The sample includes roughly 100,000 clones, about 80% of them seen just once. Sequencing was carried out using peripheral blood. Receptors originate from a man between 70 and 80 years old with acute or convalescent COVID-19. The CDR3 runs from the conserved cysteine through the conserved F or W. A D gene is named only where the DNA matches it firmly. Size values are once, few and many counts, or a class for expanded clones, and some rows have none.

abundance,d_gene,j_gene,v_gene,CDR3nt,CDR3aa
-,-,TRBJ1-1,TRBV7-9,TGTGCCAGCAGCATACAGGGTCCCATGAACACTGAAGCTTTCTTT,CASSIQGPMNTEAFF
-,-,TRBJ2-2,TRBV7-3,TGTGCCAGCAGCTTAATGTTCAGGGGGAACACCGGGGAGCTGTTTTTT,CASSLMFRGNTGELFF
-,TRBD1,TRBJ2-7,TRBV6-6,TGTGCCAGCAGTGCCGGGACAGGGGCCTACGAGCAGTACTTC,CASSAGTGAYEQYF
few,-,TRBJ1-1,TRBV7-8,TGTGCCAGCAGCAGAGCGCCCGGGGTGAACACTGAAGCTTTCTTT,CASSRAPGVNTEAFF
-,TRBD1,TRBJ1-3,TRBV11-3,TGTGCCAGCAGCTCCGGACAGGCACGGGGATCCGGAAACACCATATATTTT,CASSSGQARGSGNTIYF
-,-,TRBJ1-6,TRBV6-5,TGTGCCAGCAACACAACCCCCAATAATTCACCCCTCCACTTT,CASNTTPNNSPLHF
-,TRBD1,TRBJ2-3,TRBV7-9,TGTGCCAGCAGCTTAGATCAGGGGGCGAAAGATACGCAGTATTTT,CASSLDQGAKDTQYF
-,-,TRBJ1-5,TRBV27,TGTGCCAGCGCCAGGGTGGGCAATCAGCCCCAGCATTTT,CASARVGNQPQHF
-,TRBD2,TRBJ2-5,TRBV2,TGTGCCAGCACCCCAATAGCGGGGGGGCGCGAGACCCAGTACTTC,CASTPIAGGRETQYF
-,TRBD1,TRBJ2-7,TRBV5-1,TGCGCCAGCAGGCCCGGTGGGACAGGGTCTGGCGAGCAGTACTTC,CASRPGGTGSGEQYF
-,-,TRBJ1-6,TRBV6-1,TGTGCCAGCAGTGAAGTTGTTAGTTCACCCCTCCACTTT,CASSEVVSSPLHF
-,TRBD1,TRBJ1-2,TRBV7-2,TGTGCCAGCAGCTTGGAGGACAGGATATATGGCTACACCTTC,CASSLEDRIYGYTF
-,-,TRBJ2-7,TRBV25-1,TGTGCCAGCAGTGGCGCGTTGGGGGACAACTCCTACGAGCAGTACTTC,CASSGALGDNSYEQYF
few,-,TRBJ2-1,TRBV5-1,TGCGCCAGCAGCTTGGACGGAGCGTCCAATGAGCAGTTCTTC,CASSLDGASNEQFF
-,-,TRBJ1-1,TRBV13,TGTGCCAGCAGCCGCGACAGGAGCACTGAAGCTTTCTTT,CASSRDRSTEAFF
-,-,TRBJ1-4,TRBV5-5,TGTGCCAGCAGCTGGACAAGAAATGAAAAACTGTTTTTT,CASSWTRNEKLFF
-,TRBD2,TRBJ2-7,TRBV28,TGTGCCAGCAGTTTAGGGTCTAGCGGGACCTACGAGCAGTACTTC,CASSLGSSGTYEQYF
few,TRBD1,TRBJ1-2,TRBV4-1,TGCGCCAGCAGCCGCGACTCGACAGGGGAAACGTATGGCTACACCTTC,CASSRDSTGETYGYTF
-,TRBD2,TRBJ2-2,TRBV18,TGTGCCAGCTCACCTTACGCTGGGGGGGCGAACACCGGGGAGCTGTTTTTT,CASSPYAGGANTGELFF
once,-,TRBJ2-5,TRBV18,TGTGCCAGCTCACCACCGATGAGGGCGGAGACCCAGTACTTC,CASSPPMRAETQYF
-,-,TRBJ2-7,TRBV19,TGTGCCAGTAGTATAGACGGGTCCTACGAGCAGTACTTC,CASSIDGSYEQYF
once,-,TRBJ1-5,TRBV28,TGTGCCAGCAGTTTCGCAGGTGCTACAAATCAGCCCCAGCATTTT,CASSFAGATNQPQHF
-,TRBD2,TRBJ2-2,TRBV16,TGTGCCAGCAGCCACGGGACTAGCGTGAACACCGGGGAGCTGTTTTTT,CASSHGTSVNTGELFF
once,TRBD2,TRBJ2-5,TRBV28,TGTGCCAGCAGCGTCCCCAGCGGGGGGTGGGAGACCCAGTACTTC,CASSVPSGGWETQYF
-,TRBD2,TRBJ2-2,TRBV5-1,TGCGCCAGCAGCTGGACTAGCGGGAGCCCCAACACCGGGGAGCTGTTTTTT,CASSWTSGSPNTGELFF
-,TRBD1,TRBJ2-5,TRBV11-3,TGTGCCAGCAGCCGGGGACAGGGTAAAGCAGAGACCCAGTACTTC,CASSRGQGKAETQYF
-,TRBD2,TRBJ2-5,TRBV5-5,TGTGCCAGCAGCAACATAAGGACTAGCGGGGGAGAAGAGACCCAGTACTTC,CASSNIRTSGGEETQYF
-,TRBD1,TRBJ1-1,TRBV10-1,TGCGCCAGCAGTGACTCCGGGACAGGGGGCGCAGCTTTCTTT,CASSDSGTGGAAFF
few,TRBD1,TRBJ1-4,TRBV6-5,TGTGCCAGCCTTCGGACAGGGAATGAAAAACTGTTTTTT,CASLRTGNEKLFF
-,-,TRBJ2-2,TRBV9,TGTGCCAGCAGCGTAGCTACAGCCACCGGGGAGCTGTTTTTT,CASSVATATGELFF
-,TRBD1,TRBJ1-4,TRBV7-9,TGTGCCAGCAGCTCGGACAGGGTGGATGAAAAACTGTTTTTT,CASSSDRVDEKLFF
-,-,TRBJ1-2,TRBV28,TGTGCCAGCACGATGGCCATGCTTCGCTTTAACTATGGCTACACCTTC,CASTMAMLRFNYGYTF
-,TRBD1,TRBJ1-5,TRBV5-4,TGTGCCAGCAGTTTCGACAGGGATCAGCCCCAGCATTTT,CASSFDRDQPQHF
once,-,TRBJ1-1,TRBV19,TGTGCCAGTTACCACCCTGGGGCGAACACTGAAGCTTTCTTT,CASYHPGANTEAFF
-,-,TRBJ2-1,TRBV11-2,TGTGCCAGCAGCTTAGACACAGGGTCCTACAATGAGCAGTTCTTC,CASSLDTGSYNEQFF
once,-,TRBJ1-4,TRBV3-1/TRBV3-2,TGTGCCAGCCGCCCACAGAATAATGAAAAACTGTTTTTT,CASRPQNNEKLFF
once,TRBD2,TRBJ2-7,TRBV27,TGTGCCAGCAGCCCGGACTCGGGACTAGCGTTCAACGAGCAGTACTTC,CASSPDSGLAFNEQYF
-,TRBD1,TRBJ1-1,TRBV19,TGTGCCAGTAGTGGCGACAGGGGGATGAACACTGAAGCTTTCTTT,CASSGDRGMNTEAFF
-,-,TRBJ1-6,TRBV9,TGTGCCAGCAGCGAGACTCTAGGGGGGGCACCCCTCCACTTT,CASSETLGGAPLHF
-,-,TRBJ2-7,TRBV9,TGTGCCAGCAGCGCTTCACAGGGAAGATACGAGCAGTACTTC,CASSASQGRYEQYF
-,-,TRBJ1-4,TRBV18,TGTGCCAGCTCACAATCCCGTCAGGCCGGTGAAAAACTGTTTTTT,CASSQSRQAGEKLFF
-,-,TRBJ2-3,TRBV11-2,TGTGCCAGCGGGCTTAGCACAGATACGCAGTATTTT,CASGLSTDTQYF